This is a list of T cell receptor beta chains from one sample in a study of CD8+CD57+ T cells in acquired aplastic anemia. TCRdb recomputed calls from the reads with MiXCR, one row per CDR3 protein. The sample carries just over 150,000 distinct CDR3 sequences, about 50% recorded once. Sequenced input: sorted CD4+, CD8+, or CD8+CD57+ T cells (not recorded which) from PBMCs. Receptor source: a human donor with aplastic anemia. Both conserved end residues are trimmed from each CDR3. The order of the fields is J gene, V gene, CDR3 protein.

j_gene: TRBJ2-1
v_gene: TRBV20-1
CDR3aa: SAKALDRVYNEQF

j_gene: TRBJ2-1
v_gene: TRBV12-5
CDR3aa: ASGPGTSVNEQF

j_gene: TRBJ1-6
v_gene: TRBV27
CDR3aa: ASSLGTGLVNNSPLH

j_gene: TRBJ2-5
v_gene: TRBV19
CDR3aa: ASSTGRQGAGETQY

j_gene: TRBJ2-7
v_gene: TRBV2
CDR3aa: ASMRVGSYEQY

j_gene: TRBJ2-2
v_gene: TRBV9
CDR3aa: ASSVGGTSLNTGELF

j_gene: TRBJ1-5
v_gene: TRBV20-1
CDR3aa: SARDGTGTNQPQH

j_gene: TRBJ2-3
v_gene: TRBV20-1
CDR3aa: SARDRREGTRNTHY

j_gene: TRBJ1-3
v_gene: TRBV16
CDR3aa: ASSQSDRGSGNTIY

j_gene: TRBJ2-2
v_gene: TRBV5-4
CDR3aa: ASSFTGLGGPGGTGELF

j_gene: TRBJ2-3
v_gene: TRBV29-1
CDR3aa: SVVPGPSQC

j_gene: TRBJ2-7
v_gene: TRBV11-1
CDR3aa: ASSLAFGETGVRYEQY

j_gene: TRBJ1-5
v_gene: TRBV2
CDR3aa: ASSERGNQPQH

j_gene: NA
v_gene: TRBV20-1
CDR3aa: SASPRTGNHEQY

j_gene: TRBJ1-6
v_gene: TRBV3-1
CDR3aa: ASTPGDIQGSPLH

j_gene: TRBJ2-7
v_gene: TRBV10-3
CDR3aa: AIMGDSAYEQY

j_gene: TRBJ2-3
v_gene: TRBV27
CDR3aa: ASSFLQGQDTQY